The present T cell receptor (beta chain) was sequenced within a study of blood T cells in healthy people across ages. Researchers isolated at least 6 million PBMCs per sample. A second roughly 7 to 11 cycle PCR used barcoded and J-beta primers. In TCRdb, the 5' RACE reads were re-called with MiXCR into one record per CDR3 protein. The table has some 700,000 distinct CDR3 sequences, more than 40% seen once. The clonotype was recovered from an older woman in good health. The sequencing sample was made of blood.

CDR3 nucleotides: TGTGCCAGCAGCTTAATTAGCGGGGGGCTGGAGACCCAGTACTTC. As protein: CASSLISGGLETQYF. This sequence joins TRBV12-3 or TRBV12-4 and TRBJ2-5; 10 nucleotides line up with TRBD2. This CDR3 has 15 residues. The V and J ends lost 6 bases and 5 bases, in that order; junction bases with no gene match: 9.